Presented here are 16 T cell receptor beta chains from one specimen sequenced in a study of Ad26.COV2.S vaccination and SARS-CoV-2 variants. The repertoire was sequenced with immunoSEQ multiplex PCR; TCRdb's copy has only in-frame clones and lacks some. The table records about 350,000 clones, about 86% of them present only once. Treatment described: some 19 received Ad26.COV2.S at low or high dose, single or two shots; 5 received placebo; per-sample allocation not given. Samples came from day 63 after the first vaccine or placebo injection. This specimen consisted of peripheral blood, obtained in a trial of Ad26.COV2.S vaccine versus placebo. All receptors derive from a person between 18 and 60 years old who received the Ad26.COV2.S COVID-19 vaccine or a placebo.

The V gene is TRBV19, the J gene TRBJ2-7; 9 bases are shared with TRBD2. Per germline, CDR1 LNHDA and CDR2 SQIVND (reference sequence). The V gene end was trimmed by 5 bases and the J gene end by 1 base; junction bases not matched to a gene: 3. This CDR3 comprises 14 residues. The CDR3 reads CASSGTSSSYEQYF. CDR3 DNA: TGTGCCAGTAGTGGGACTAGCAGTTCCTACGAGCAGTACTTC.

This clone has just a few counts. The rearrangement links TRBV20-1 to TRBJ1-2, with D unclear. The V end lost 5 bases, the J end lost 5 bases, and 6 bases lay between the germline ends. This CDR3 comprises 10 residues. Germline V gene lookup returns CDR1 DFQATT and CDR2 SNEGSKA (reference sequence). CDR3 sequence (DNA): TGCAGTGCTCCGGGGTATGGCTACACCTTC. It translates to CSAPGYGYTF.

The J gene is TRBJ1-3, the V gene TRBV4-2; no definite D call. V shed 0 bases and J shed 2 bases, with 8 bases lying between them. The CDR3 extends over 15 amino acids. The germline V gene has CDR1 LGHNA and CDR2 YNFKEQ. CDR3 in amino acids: CASSQDRVAGNTIYF. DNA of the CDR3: TGTGCCAGCAGCCAAGACCGGGTAGCTGGAAACACCATATATTTT.

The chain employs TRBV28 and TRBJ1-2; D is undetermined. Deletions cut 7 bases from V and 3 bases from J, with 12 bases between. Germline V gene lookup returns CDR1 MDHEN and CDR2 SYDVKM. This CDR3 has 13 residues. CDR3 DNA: TGTGCCAGCACCACAGAGAGTTACTATGGCTACACCTTC. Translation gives CASTTESYYGYTF.

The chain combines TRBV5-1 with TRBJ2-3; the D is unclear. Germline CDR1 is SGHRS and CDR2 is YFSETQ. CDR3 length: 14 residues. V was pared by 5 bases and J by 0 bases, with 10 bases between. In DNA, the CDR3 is TGCGCCAGCAGACGGCAGACTAGCACAGATACGCAGTATTTT. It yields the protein CASRRQTSTDTQYF.

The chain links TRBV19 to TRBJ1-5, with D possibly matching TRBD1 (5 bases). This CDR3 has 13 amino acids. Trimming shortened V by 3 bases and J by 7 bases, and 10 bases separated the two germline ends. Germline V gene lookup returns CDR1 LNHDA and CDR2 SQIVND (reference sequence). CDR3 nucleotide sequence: TGTGCCAGTAGTATGGGGGGGAGGCAGCCCCAGCATTTT. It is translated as CASSMGGRQPQHF.

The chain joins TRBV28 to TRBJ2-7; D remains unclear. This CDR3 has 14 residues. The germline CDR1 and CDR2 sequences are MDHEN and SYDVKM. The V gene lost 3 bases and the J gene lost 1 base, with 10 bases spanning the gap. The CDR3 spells CASSLWAESYEQYF. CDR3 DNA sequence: TGTGCCAGCAGTTTGTGGGCCGAATCCTACGAGCAGTACTTC.

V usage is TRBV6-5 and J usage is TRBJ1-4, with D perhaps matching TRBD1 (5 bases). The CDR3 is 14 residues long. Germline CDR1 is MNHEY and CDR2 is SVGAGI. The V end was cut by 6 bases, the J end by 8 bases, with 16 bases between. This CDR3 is CASRSAGGLEKLFF. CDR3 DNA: TGTGCCAGCAGGTCGGCGGGGGGGTTGGAAAAACTGTTTTTT.

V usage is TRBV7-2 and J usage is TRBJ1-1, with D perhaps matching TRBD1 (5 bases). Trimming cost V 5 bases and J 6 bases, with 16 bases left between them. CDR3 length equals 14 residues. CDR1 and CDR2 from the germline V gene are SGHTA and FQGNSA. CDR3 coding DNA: TGTGCCAGCAGCGTCGGGGACCGCCGGGCTGAAGCTTTCTTT. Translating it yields CASSVGDRRAEAFF.

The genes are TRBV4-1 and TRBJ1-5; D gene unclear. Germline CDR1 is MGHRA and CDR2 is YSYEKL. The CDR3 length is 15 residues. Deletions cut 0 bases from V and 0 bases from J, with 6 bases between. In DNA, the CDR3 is TGCGCCAGCAGCCAAGAAGGCCATAGCAATCAGCCCCAGCATTTT. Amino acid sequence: CASSQEGHSNQPQHF.

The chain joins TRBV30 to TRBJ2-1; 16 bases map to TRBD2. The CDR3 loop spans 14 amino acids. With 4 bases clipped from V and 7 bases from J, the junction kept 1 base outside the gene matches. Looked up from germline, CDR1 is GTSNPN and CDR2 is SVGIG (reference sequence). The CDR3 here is CAWKGLAGGNEQFF. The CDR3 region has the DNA TGTGCCTGGAAGGGACTAGCGGGGGGGAATGAGCAGTTCTTC.

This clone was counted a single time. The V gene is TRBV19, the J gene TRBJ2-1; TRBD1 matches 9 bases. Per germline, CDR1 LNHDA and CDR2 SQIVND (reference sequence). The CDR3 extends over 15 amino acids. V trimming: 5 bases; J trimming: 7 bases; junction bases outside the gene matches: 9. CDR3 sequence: CASSAPGQGHNEQFF. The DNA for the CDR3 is TGTGCCAGTAGTGCTCCGGGACAGGGACATAATGAGCAGTTCTTC.

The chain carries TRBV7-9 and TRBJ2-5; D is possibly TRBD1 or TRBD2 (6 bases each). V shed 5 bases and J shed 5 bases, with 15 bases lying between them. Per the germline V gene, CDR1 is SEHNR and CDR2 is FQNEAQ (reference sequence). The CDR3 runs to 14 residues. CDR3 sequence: CASSPLGGRETQYF. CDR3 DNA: TGTGCCAGCAGCCCGCTAGGGGGGCGGGAGACCCAGTACTTC.

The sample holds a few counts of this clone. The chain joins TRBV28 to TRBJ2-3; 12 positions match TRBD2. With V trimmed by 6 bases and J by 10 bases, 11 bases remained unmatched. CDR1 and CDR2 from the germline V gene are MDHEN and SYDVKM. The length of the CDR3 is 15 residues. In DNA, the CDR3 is TGTGCCAGCAGCCAGACTAGCGGGGGACTCGAAGCGCAGTATTTT. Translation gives CASSQTSGGLEAQYF.

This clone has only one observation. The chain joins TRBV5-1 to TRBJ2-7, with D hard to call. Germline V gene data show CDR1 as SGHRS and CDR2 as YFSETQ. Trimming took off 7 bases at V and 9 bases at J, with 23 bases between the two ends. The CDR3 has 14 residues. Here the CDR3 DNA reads TGCGCCAGCCGCCCCGACCTAGGCAGGTGGTGGCAGTACTTC. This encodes CASRPDLGRWWQYF.

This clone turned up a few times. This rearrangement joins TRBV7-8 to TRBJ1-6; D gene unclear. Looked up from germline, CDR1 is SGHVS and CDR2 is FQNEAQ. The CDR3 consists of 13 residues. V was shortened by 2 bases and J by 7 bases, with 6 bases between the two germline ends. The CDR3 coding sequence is TGTGCCAGCAGCTTAAGCCGAAATTCACCCCTCCACTTT. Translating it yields CASSLSRNSPLHF.